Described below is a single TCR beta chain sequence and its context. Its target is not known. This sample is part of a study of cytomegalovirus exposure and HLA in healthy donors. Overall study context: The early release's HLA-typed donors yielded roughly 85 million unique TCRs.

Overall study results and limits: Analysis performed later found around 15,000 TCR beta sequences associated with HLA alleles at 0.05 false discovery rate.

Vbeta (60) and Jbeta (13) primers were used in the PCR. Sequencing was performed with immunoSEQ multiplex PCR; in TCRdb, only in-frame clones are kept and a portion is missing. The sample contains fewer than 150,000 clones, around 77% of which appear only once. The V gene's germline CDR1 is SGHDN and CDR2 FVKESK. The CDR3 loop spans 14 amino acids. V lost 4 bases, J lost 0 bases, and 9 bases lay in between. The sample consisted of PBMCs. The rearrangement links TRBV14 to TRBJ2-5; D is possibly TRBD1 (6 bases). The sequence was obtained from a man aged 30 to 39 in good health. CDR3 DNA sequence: TGTGCCAGCAGCCGGGGGACATACCAAGAGACCCAGTACTTC. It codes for CASSRGTYQETQYF.